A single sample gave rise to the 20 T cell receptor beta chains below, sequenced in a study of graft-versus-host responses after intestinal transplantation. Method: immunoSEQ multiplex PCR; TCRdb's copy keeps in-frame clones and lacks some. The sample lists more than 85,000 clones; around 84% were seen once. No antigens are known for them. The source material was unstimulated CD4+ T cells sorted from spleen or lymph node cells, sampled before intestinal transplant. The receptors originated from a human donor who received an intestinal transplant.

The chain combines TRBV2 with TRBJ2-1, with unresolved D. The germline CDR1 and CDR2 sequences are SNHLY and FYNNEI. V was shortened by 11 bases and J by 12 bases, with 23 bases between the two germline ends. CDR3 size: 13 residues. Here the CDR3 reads CAAQIQAVPRQFF. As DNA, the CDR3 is TGTGCCGCCCAAATCCAGGCCGTCCCCCGGCAGTTCTTC.

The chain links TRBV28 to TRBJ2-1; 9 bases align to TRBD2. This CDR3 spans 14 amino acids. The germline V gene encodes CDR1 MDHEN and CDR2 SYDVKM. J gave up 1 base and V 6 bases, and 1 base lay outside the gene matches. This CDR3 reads CASRAGGSYNEQFF. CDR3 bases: TGTGCCAGCAGGGCGGGAGGGTCCTACAATGAGCAGTTCTTC.

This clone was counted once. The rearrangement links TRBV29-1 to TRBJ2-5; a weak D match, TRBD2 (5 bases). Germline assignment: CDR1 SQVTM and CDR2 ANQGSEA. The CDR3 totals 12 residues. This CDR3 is CSALGGSETQYF. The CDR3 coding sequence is TGCAGTGCGCTTGGAGGTTCAGAGACCCAGTACTTC.

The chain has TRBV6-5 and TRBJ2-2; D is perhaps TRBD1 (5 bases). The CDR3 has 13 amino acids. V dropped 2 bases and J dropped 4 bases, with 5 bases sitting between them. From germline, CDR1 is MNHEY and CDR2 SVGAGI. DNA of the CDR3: TGTGCCAGCAGTTACGGGGCCACCGGGGAGCTGTTTTTT. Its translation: CASSYGATGELFF.

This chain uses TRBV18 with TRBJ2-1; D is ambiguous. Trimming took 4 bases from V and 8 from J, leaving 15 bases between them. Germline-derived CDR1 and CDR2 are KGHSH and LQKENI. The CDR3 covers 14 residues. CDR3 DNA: TGTGCCAGCTCACGGAATTCTCAGCGCGATGAGCAGTTCTTC. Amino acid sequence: CASSRNSQRDEQFF.

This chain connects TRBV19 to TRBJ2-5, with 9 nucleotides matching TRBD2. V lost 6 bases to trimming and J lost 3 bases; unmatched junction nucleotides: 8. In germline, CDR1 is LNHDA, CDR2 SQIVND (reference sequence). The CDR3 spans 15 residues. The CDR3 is CASSSTGTSKETQYF. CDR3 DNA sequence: TGTGCCAGTAGCTCCACCGGGACTAGCAAAGAGACCCAGTACTTC.

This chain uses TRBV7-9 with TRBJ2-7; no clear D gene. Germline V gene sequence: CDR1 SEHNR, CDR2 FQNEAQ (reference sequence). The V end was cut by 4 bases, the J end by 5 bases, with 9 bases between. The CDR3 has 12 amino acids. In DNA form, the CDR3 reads TGTGCCAGCAGCTCTTCCCCGGACGAGCAGTACTTC. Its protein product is CASSSSPDEQYF.

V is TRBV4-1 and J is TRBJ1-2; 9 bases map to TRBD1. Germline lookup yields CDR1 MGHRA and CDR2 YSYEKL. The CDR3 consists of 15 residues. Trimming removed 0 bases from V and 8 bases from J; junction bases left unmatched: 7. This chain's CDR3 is CASSQENRGRKGYTF. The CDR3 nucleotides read TGCGCCAGCAGCCAAGAGAACAGGGGGCGAAAAGGCTACACCTTC.

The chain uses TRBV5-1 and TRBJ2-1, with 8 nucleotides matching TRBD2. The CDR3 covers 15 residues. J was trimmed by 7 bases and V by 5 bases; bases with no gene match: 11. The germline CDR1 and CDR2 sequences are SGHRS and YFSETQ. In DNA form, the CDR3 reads TGCGCCAGCAGGGACGGGAGGGCCGGGAGTAATGAGCAGTTCTTC. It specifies CASRDGRAGSNEQFF.

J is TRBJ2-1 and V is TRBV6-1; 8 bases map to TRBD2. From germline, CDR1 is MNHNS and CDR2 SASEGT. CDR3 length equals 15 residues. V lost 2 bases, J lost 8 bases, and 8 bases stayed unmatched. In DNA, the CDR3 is TGTGCCAGCAGTGAATTATCGGGGGGGCGCGATGAGCAGTTCTTC. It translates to CASSELSGGRDEQFF.

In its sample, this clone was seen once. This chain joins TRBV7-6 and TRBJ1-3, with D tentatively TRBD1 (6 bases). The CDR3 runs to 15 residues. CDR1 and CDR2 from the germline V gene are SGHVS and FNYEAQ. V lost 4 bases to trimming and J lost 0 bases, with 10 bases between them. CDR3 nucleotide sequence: TGTGCCAGCAGCTCCCTACAGGGCTCTGGAAACACCATATATTTT. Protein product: CASSSLQGSGNTIYF. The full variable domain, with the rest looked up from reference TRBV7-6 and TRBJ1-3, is GAGVSQSPRYKVTKRGQDVALRCDPISGHVSLYWYRQALGQGPEFLTYFNYEAQQDKSGLPNDRFSAERPEGSISTLTIQRTEQRDSAMYRCASSSLQGSGNTIYFGEGSWLTVV.

CDR3 amino acids: CASSTRGNEKLFF. The CDR3 coding sequence is TGTGCCAGCAGCACGCGGGGGAATGAAAAACTGTTTTTT. The V and J genes are TRBV9 and TRBJ1-4, with a weak D call TRBD1 (5 bases). Germline loops: CDR1 SGDLS, CDR2 YYNGEE. Between the trimmed V and J ends, which lost 4 bases and 5 bases, there was a span of 9 bases. This CDR3 is built from 13 residues.

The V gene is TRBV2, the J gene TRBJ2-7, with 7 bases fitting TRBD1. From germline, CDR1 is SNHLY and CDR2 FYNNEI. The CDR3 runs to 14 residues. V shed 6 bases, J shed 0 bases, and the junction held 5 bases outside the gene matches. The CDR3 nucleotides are TGTGCCAGCAGAGAACAGGGGAACTCCTACGAGCAGTACTTC. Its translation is CASREQGNSYEQYF.

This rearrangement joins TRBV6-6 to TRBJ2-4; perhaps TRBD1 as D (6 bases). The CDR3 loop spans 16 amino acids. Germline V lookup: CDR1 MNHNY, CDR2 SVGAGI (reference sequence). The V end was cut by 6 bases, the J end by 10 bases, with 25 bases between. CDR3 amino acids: CASSLKDRNKSGIQYF. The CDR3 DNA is TGTGCCAGCAGCCTTAAGGACAGAAACAAAAGCGGAATTCAGTACTTC.

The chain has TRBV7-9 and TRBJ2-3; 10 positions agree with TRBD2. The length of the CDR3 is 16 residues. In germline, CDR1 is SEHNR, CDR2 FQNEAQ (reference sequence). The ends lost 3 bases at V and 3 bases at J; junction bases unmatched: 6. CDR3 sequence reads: CASSFNPSGSTDTQYF. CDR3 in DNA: TGTGCCAGCAGCTTCAACCCTAGCGGGAGTACAGATACGCAGTATTTT. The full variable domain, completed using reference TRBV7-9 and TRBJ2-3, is DTGVSQNPRHKITKRGQNVTFRCDPISEHNRLYWYRQTLGQGPEFLTYFQNEAQLEKSRLLSDRFSAERPKGSFSTLEIQRTEQGDSAMYLCASSFNPSGSTDTQYFGPGTRLTVL.

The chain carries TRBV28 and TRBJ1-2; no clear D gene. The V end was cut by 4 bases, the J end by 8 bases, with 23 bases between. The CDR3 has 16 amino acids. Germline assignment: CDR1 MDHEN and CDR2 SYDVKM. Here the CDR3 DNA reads TGTGCCAGCAGTTCCCATCCCTCTTCTTCAATGCGAGGCTACACCTTC. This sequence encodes CASSSHPSSSMRGYTF.

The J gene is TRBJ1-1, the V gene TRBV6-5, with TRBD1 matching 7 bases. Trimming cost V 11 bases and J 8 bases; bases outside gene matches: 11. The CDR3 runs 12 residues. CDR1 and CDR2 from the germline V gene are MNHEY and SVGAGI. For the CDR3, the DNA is TGTGCCGCCAAAAGCCAGGGGGGAGAAGCTTTCTTT. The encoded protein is CAAKSQGGEAFF.

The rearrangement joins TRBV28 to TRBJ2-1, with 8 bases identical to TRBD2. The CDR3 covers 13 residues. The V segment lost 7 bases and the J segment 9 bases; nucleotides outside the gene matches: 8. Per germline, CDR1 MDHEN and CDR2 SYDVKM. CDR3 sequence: CASTLSGKAEQFF. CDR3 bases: TGTGCCAGCACTCTTAGCGGGAAGGCTGAGCAGTTCTTC.

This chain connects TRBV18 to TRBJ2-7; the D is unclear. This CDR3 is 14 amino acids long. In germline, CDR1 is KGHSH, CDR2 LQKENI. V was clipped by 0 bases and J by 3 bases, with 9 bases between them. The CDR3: CASSPPSQIYEQYF. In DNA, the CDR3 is TGTGCCAGCTCACCACCGTCCCAGATCTACGAGCAGTACTTC.

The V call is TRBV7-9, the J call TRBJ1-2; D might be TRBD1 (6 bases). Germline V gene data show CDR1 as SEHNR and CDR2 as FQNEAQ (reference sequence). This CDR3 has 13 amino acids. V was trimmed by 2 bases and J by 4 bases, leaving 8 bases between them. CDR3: CASSLLGGYGYTF. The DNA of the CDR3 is TGTGCCAGCAGCTTACTAGGGGGCTATGGCTACACCTTC.